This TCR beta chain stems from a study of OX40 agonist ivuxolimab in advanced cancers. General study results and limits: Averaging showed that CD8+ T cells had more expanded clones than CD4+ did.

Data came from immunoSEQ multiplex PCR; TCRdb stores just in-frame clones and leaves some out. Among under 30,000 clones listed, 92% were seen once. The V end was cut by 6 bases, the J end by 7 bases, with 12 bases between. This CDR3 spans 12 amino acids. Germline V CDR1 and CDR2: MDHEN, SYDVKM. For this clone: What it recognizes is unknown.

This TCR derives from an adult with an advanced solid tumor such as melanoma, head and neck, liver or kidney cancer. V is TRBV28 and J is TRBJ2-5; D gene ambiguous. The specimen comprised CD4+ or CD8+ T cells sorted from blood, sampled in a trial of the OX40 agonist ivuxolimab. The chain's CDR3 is CASSPHGVTQYF. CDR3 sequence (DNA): TGTGCCAGCAGCCCTCATGGCGTGACCCAGTACTTC. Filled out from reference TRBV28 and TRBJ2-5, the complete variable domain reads DVKVTQSSRYLVKRTGEKVFLECVQDMDHENMFWYRQDPGLGLRLIYFSYDVKMKEKGDIPEGYSVSREKKERFSLILESASTNQTSMYLCASSPHGVTQYFGPGTRLLVL.